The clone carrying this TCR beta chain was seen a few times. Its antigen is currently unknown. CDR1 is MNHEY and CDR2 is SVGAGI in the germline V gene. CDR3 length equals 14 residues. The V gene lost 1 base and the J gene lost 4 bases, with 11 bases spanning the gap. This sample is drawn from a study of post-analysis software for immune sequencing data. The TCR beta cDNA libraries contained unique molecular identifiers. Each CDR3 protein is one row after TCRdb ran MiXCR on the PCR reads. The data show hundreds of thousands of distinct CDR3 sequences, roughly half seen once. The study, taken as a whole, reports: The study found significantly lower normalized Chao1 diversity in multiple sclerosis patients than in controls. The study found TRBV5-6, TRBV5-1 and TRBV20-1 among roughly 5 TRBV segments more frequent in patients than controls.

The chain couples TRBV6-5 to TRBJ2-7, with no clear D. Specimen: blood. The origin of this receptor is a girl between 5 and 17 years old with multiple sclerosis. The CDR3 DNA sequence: TGTGCCAGCAGTTACTACCCAAGACGGTACGAGCAGTACTTC. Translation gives CASSYYPRRYEQYF.